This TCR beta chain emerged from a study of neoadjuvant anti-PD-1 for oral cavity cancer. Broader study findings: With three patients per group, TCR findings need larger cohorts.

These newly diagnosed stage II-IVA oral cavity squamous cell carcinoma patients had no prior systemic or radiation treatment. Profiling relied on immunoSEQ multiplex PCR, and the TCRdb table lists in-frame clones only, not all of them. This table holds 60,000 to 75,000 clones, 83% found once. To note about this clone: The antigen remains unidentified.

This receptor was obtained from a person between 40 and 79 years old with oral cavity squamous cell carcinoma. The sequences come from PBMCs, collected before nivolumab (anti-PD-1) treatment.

The CDR3 protein is CASSAGLWGETQYF. CDR3 coding DNA: TGTGCCAGCAGCGCCGGACTATGGGGTGAGACCCAGTACTTC. J is TRBJ2-5 and V is TRBV7-6; D may be TRBD2 (6 bases). The ends were cut back, 5 bases at V and 5 bases at J, with 15 bases in the middle. CDR3 size: 14 residues. Germline V gene lookup returns CDR1 SGHVS and CDR2 FNYEAQ.